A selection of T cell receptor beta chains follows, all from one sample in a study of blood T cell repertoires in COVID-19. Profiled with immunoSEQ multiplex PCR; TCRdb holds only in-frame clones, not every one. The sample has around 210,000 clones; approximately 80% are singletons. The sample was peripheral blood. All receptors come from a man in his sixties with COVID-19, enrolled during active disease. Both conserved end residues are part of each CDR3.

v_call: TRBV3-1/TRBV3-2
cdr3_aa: CASSQQGSGNTIYF

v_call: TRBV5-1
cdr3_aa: CASSLEGFRRGQYF

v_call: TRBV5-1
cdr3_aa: CASSPTWGQGAYEQYF

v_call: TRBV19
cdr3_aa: CASSIDPSGRATDTQYF

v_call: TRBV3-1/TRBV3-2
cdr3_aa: CASSQSGGLEDYTF

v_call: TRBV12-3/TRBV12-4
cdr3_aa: CASSSWHTIYF

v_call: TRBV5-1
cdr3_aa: CASSLDRSTDTQYF

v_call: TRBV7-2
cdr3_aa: CASSFGTKPGELFF

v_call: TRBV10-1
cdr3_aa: CASGTGGDTDTQYF

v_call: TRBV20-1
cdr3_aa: CSAPRGGGQYF

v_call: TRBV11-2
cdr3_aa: CASSLAGINHEQYF

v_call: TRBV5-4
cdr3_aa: CASSFGQSYNSPLHF

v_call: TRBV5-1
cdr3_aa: CASSLGGQTNTEAFF

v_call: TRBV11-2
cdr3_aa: CASSLEDSRMNTEAFF

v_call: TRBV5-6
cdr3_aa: CASSLPTGGKETQYF

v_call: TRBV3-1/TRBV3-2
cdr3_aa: CASSQPGNTGELFF

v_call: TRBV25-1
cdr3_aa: CASQDRNYGYTF

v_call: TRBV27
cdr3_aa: CASRPRRALPGYTF

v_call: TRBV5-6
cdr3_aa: CASSAWGGAQETQYF

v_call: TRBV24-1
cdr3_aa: CATSDSRQSSYEQYF

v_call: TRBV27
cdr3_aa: CASSFSPAGVQSTQYF

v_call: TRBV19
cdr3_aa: CASSMGQTNTEAFF

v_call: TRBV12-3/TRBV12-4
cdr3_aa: CASSLVQGNEQFF

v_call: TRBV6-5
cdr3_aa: CASSYSRGGENEQFF